This paragraph reports one T cell receptor (beta chain). Its antigen remains unknown. Germline V gene sequence: CDR1 ENHRY, CDR2 SYGVKD. The CDR3 spans 12 residues. V dropped 8 bases and J dropped 7; count of bases not matched to a gene: 3. The sample is drawn from a study of cytomegalovirus exposure and HLA in healthy donors. Overall study context: For the approximately 400 genotyped donors, more than 80% fell within the Caucasian-associated ancestry cluster. Study-wide results and limits: Under in vitro conditions, a few CMV-associated chains were confirmed as specific for CMV antigens. According to an earlier analysis, most TCR beta V segments yielded productive rearrangements about 90% or about 30% of the time.

The donors, nominally healthy at sampling, likely had unrecorded immune exposures. PCR amplification relied on 60 Vbeta primers (plus 13 Jbeta primers). The protocol was immunoSEQ multiplex PCR, while the TCRdb copy is restricted to in-frame clones and leaves out a portion. The sample table sets out tens of thousands of clones. This chain joins TRBV10-3 and TRBJ2-1; 9 bases are shared with TRBD1. The sequencing sample was made of PBMCs. The sequence came from a woman aged 40 to 50 in good health and CMV-seropositive. The CDR3 DNA reads as TGTGCCATCGGACAGGGGATGAATGAGCAGTTCTTC. This translates into CAIGQGMNEQFF.